These T cell receptor beta chains were read from a single sample in a study of T-cell reconstitution after alpha-beta-depleted transplantation in children. TCRdb independently ran MiXCR on the PCR reads; one entry per CDR3 protein. This sample has around 300,000 distinct CDR3 sequences, with roughly 8.2% found just once. Sequenced here: peripheral blood, sampled 360 days after TCRalphabeta/CD19-depleted stem cell transplant. These receptors all come from a female patient aged 2-15 years who had a stem cell transplant for Fanconi anemia, so the T cells may come from the graft donor. The CDR3 runs from the conserved cysteine through the conserved F or W. A D gene is named only where the DNA matches it firmly. Only some rows state a clone size, as once, few, many or a class for expanded clones.

>TRBJ1-1|TRBD1|-|TRBV4-3
TGCGCCAGCAGCCAAGACAGGGGGCTAGTGAACACTGAAGCTTTCTTT
CASSQDRGLVNTEAFF
>TRBJ1-2|-|many|TRBV6-2/TRBV6-3
TGTGCCAGCAGTTACTCCGCGACAGCCCGCTATGGCTACACCTTC
CASSYSATARYGYTF
>TRBJ1-2|-|many|TRBV29-1
TGCAGCGTTGACAGCGGGCTTAACTATGGCTACACCTTC
CSVDSGLNYGYTF
>TRBJ2-1|TRBD2|many|TRBV29-1
TGCAGCGTTGAAACTCTAGCGGGGGGGCAAGGTGAGCAGTTCTTC
CSVETLAGGQGEQFF
>TRBJ2-5|TRBD2|many|TRBV7-2
TGTGCCAGCAGCCCCAGCGGGGCAGAAGAGACCCAGTACTTC
CASSPSGAEETQYF
>TRBJ1-4|-|many|TRBV20-1
TGCAGTGCTACCGTAGTTCCGGACGAAAAACTGTTTTTT
CSATVVPDEKLFF
>TRBJ2-5|TRBD2|many|TRBV20-1
TGCAGTGGGGAGGGCCAAGAGACCCAGTACTTC
CSGEGQETQYF
>TRBJ1-1|-|-|TRBV11-2
TGTGCCAGCAGCTTAGTAAGGGGCCCTGAAGCTTTCTTT
CASSLVRGPEAFF
>TRBJ2-3|-|many|TRBV12-3/TRBV12-4
TGTGCCAGCAGCCTTACACTAGATACGCAGTATTTT
CASSLTLDTQYF
>TRBJ2-7|-|few|TRBV2
TGTGCCAGCGGTCACTTGAGTCGCTACGAGCAGTACTTC
CASGHLSRYEQYF
>TRBJ2-5|-|many|TRBV10-1
TGCGCCAGCAGTGATCCAGGGGTCGGGGAGACCCAGTACTTC
CASSDPGVGETQYF
>TRBJ1-2|-|few|TRBV9
TGTGCCAGCAGCGTAAGGAACCAACCGGACTATGGCTACACCTTC
CASSVRNQPDYGYTF
>TRBJ2-1|TRBD2|many|TRBV6-2/TRBV6-3
TGTGCCACTGCGGGGGGGATGAATGAGCAGTTCTTC
CATAGGMNEQFF
>TRBJ1-2|-|many|TRBV29-1
TGCAGCGTTGAGACAGCGGGCTATGGCTACACCTTC
CSVETAGYGYTF
>TRBJ2-3|TRBD2|many|TRBV9
TGTGCCAGCAGCGTAGACACTAGCGGGAGCTCAGATACGCAGTATTTT
CASSVDTSGSSDTQYF
>TRBJ2-1|TRBD2|many|TRBV7-6
TGTGCCAGCAGCAGGGAAATAGCGGGAGTCAACAATGAGCAGTTCTTC
CASSREIAGVNNEQFF
>TRBJ2-3|TRBD2|many|TRBV10-3
TGTGCCATCAGTGAGTCGACTAGCGGGGTCCTGGATACGCAGTATTTT
CAISESTSGVLDTQYF
>TRBJ2-3|-|many|TRBV9
TGTGCCAGCAGCCGGGACGTGGTGACAGATACGCAGTATTTT
CASSRDVVTDTQYF
>TRBJ1-5|-|many|TRBV15
TGTGCCACCAGCAGAGATAGGCATCAGCCCCAGCATTTT
CATSRDRHQPQHF
>TRBJ2-1|TRBD2|many|TRBV9
TGTGCCAGCAGCGTGGGGCCTAGCGGGGGCTTCTACAATGAGCAGTTCTTC
CASSVGPSGGFYNEQFF
>TRBJ1-1|-|few|TRBV5-1
TGCGCCAGCAGCTTCGGGGCGGGGTCCACTGAAGCTTTCTTT
CASSFGAGSTEAFF
>TRBJ2-3|TRBD2|many|TRBV7-9
TGTGCCAGCAGCTTAGCGAGCGGGGGGTACACGAATACGCAGTATTTT
CASSLASGGYTNTQYF
>TRBJ2-7|-|many|TRBV20-1
TGCAGTGCTAGATTACCGGGACTCTACGAGCAGTACTTC
CSARLPGLYEQYF
>TRBJ2-5|TRBD2|many|TRBV3-1
TGTGCCAGCAGCAAGGGACTAGCGGGACTACAAGAGACCCAGTACTTC
CASSKGLAGLQETQYF
>TRBJ1-2|-|many|TRBV5-1
TGCGCCAGCAGCTCGGGATTCGGAGTCTATGGCTACACCTTC
CASSSGFGVYGYTF
>TRBJ2-2|-|many|TRBV5-6
TGTGCCAGCAGCTTGTATGGGGACGCCGGGGAGCTGTTTTTT
CASSLYGDAGELFF
>TRBJ2-6|-|many|TRBV7-9
TGTGCCAGCAGCTTAATGGCTAGGATCTCTGGGGCCAACGTCCTGACTTTC
CASSLMARISGANVLTF